This TCR beta chain was captured by sequencing in a study of blood T cell repertoires in COVID-19 (dated by TCRdb to 2018 to 2020). Study-level background: Collaborator samples came from the United States, Italy and Spain and covered acute and convalescent phases of COVID-19. The material from the prospective study consisted of cDNA or gDNA derived from T cells, B-cell-depleted T cells, or PBMCs. The dataset comprised deeply sampled blood TCRbeta repertoires from subjects exposed to, actively infected with, or recovered from COVID-19. The repertoires were released in a freely available public database intended as a resource for research on the immune response to SARS-CoV-2. The samples were drawn from the first 160 participants of the ongoing ImmuneRACE study and from roughly 1,300 subjects provided by 6 global collaborators. Nearly every sample came with metadata listing a de-identified subject ID, COVID-19 status, age in years and sex. Where available, HLA class I and class II types were taken from metadata supplied by the sample provider and were not determined by assay-based typing.

Broad study findings and their caveats: The amount of clinical and demographic metadata varied by source and participant and was provided uncurated.

About this clone itself: The specificity of this receptor is unknown. Base qualities are not provided; no much larger clone lies one nucleotide away.

The V end loses 3 bases and the J end loses 3 bases, and a stretch of 7 bases separates them. The CDR3 measures 12 amino acids from cysteine to phenylalanine. The retained sequence is limited to the CDR3, 36 bases, with the frame set at the first base. Per the germline V gene, SGDLS is the CDR1 and YYNGEE is the CDR2. In Seattle, one collaborating source enrolled patients while the infection was active and tracked those patients longitudinally over the course of disease. Whole blood was collected in K2EDTA tubes by collaborating institutions according to the institutions' own protocols. For TCRbeta analysis, collaborators shipped samples as frozen whole blood, isolated PBMCs, or DNA extracted from either of those sample types. TCRbeta CDR3 regions were amplified from genomic DNA using the immunoSEQ Assay, a bias-controlled multiplex PCR. From the authors' description of their analysis: The number of nucleated cells in each sample was estimated by amplification of reference gene primers within the assay. To quantify the absolute abundance of each unique TCRbeta CDR3 rearrangement, sequence reads were collapsed and filtered. For each sample, productive Simpson clonality was calculated by taking the square root of Simpson's diversity index across productive rearrangements. In its TCRdb copy, this immuneACCESS table keeps in-frame sequences only and misses some clones. Where compared with another copy, unresolved V genes explain less than half of these, and the others have no known cause. The V and J calls and clone size come from that table; D and trimming were worked out from the DNA. This sample holds about 60,000 clones; over 80% were observed only once. Of the sample, roughly 10% is held by the ten largest clones.

The TCR was taken from a man aged 30-40 years with COVID-19, enrolled during active disease. This chain is built from TRBV9 and TRBJ2-7; the D gene is perhaps TRBD2, from 5 matching bases. Material: peripheral blood. CDR3 region: CASSGRSYEQYF. The DNA sequence reads TGTGCCAGCAGCGGGAGGAGCTACGAGCAGTACTTC.